Listed below are T cell receptor beta chains from one sample, sequenced in a study of cytomegalovirus exposure and HLA in healthy donors. TCRdb's copy holds only in-frame clones and misses some; the assay was immunoSEQ multiplex PCR. Among 100,000 to 150,000 clones, roughly 80% were seen once, and the ten largest hold approximately 7.2%. Specimen: PBMCs. Every receptor here comes from a male donor in good health and CMV-seronegative. Each CDR3 is given with its conserved first and last residue. A D gene is named only where the DNA matches it firmly. Size values are once, few and many counts, or a class for expanded clones, and some rows have none.

d_gene	j_gene	abundance	v_gene	CDR3aa	CDR3nt
TRBD1	TRBJ1-1	-	TRBV27	CASNQIDRENTEAFF	TGTGCCAGCAATCAAATTGACAGGGAGAACACTGAAGCTTTCTTT
-	TRBJ1-1	few	TRBV7-9	CASTGFTFRENTEAFF	TGTGCCAGTACGGGATTTACCTTTAGAGAGAACACTGAAGCTTTCTTT
TRBD1	TRBJ1-2	-	TRBV19	CASIVTPSRRQGNYGYTF	TGTGCCAGTATCGTGACCCCCTCCCGGCGACAGGGAAACTATGGCTACACCTTC
TRBD2	TRBJ2-5	-	TRBV7-6	CASSLGLAGGPGETQYF	TGTGCCAGCAGCTTAGGACTAGCGGGAGGGCCGGGGGAGACCCAGTACTTC
-	TRBJ1-2	-	TRBV7-2	CASSLVGGGGMTLGYTF	TGTGCCAGCAGCCTAGTAGGTGGTGGGGGGATGACCCTTGGCTACACCTTC
TRBD2	TRBJ2-7	-	TRBV4-2	CASSPGLAGGPYEQYF	TGTGCCAGCAGCCCGGGACTAGCGGGAGGGCCCTACGAGCAGTACTTC
-	TRBJ2-1	once	TRBV6-4	CASSRGSYNEQFF	TGTGCCAGCTCCCGGGGTTCCTACAATGAGCAGTTCTTC
-	TRBJ1-1	-	TRBV18	CASSPYMFRGENTEAFF	TGTGCCAGCTCACCATATATGTTCAGGGGCGAGAACACTGAAGCTTTCTTT
-	TRBJ2-7	few	TRBV11-2	CASSLANYEQYF	TGTGCCAGCAGCTTAGCTAACTACGAGCAGTACTTC
TRBD1	TRBJ2-7	-	TRBV28	CASSSAGTGYEQYF	TGTGCCAGCAGTTCCGCCGGGACAGGCTACGAGCAGTACTTC
-	TRBJ1-2	-	TRBV19	CASSADGAYGYTF	TGTGCCAGTAGTGCTGACGGAGCATATGGCTACACCTTC
-	TRBJ1-6	-	TRBV18	CASSPRSVLFNSPLHF	TGTGCCAGCTCACCGCGGTCAGTTCTATTCAATTCACCCCTCCACTTT
TRBD2	TRBJ2-7	-	TRBV4-2	CASSQDLGLAGRSYEQYF	TGTGCCAGCAGCCAGGATCTGGGACTAGCGGGGAGATCCTACGAGCAGTACTTC
TRBD1	TRBJ1-5	-	TRBV28	CASSSGTGSQPQHF	TGTGCCAGCAGTTCCGGGACAGGGAGTCAGCCCCAGCATTTT
-	TRBJ2-2	-	TRBV9	CASSVAQGYTGELFF	TGTGCCAGCAGCGTAGCGCAGGGTTACACCGGGGAGCTGTTTTTT
-	TRBJ1-2	-	TRBV4-3	CASSQDTKQSRYGYTF	TGCGCCAGCAGCCAAGATACGAAACAGAGTAGGTATGGCTACACCTTC
TRBD1	TRBJ1-4	-	TRBV9	CASTQTGRGEKLFF	TGTGCCAGCACCCAGACAGGGAGAGGTGAAAAACTGTTTTTT
-	TRBJ2-7	-	TRBV15	CATSRDQYEQYF	TGTGCCACCAGCAGAGATCAGTACGAGCAGTACTTC
TRBD1	TRBJ2-1	-	TRBV7-9	CASSFLRDREFNEQFF	TGTGCCAGCAGCTTCCTCCGGGACAGGGAGTTCAATGAGCAGTTCTTC
TRBD1	TRBJ2-6	-	TRBV11-1	CASSPGQGAKGANVLTF	TGTGCCAGCAGCCCCGGACAGGGGGCGAAAGGGGCCAACGTCCTGACTTTC
TRBD1	TRBJ2-7	-	TRBV2	CASSLRQGSYEQYF	TGTGCCAGCAGCCTTCGACAGGGTTCCTACGAGCAGTACTTC
TRBD1	TRBJ2-5	-	TRBV2	CASIYLLGGQGSRETQYF	TGTGCCAGCATTTACTTGCTAGGGGGACAGGGGTCTCGAGAGACCCAGTACTTC
-	TRBJ1-2	-	TRBV7-2	CASSPELHYGYTF	TGTGCCAGCAGCCCCGAGCTGCACTATGGCTACACCTTC
-	TRBJ2-7	-	TRBV7-9	CASSPRDKAYEQYF	TGTGCCAGCAGCCCCCGGGACAAAGCCTACGAGCAGTACTTC